This TCR beta chain stems from a study of shared clonotypes between healthy human individuals. Whole-study findings and limits: Sorted-subset sequencing was shown by rarefaction to be incomplete despite large depth. Having only a few donors restricted how much genetic and exposure-history diversity was captured.

Regarding this clone: Its antigen is unknown.

The genomic DNA of each subset was split evenly across several immunoSEQ plates. TCRdb's copy holds only in-frame clones and misses some; the assay was immunoSEQ multiplex PCR. The table has about a million clones, 77% seen once; the top ten hold 0.85% to 1%. This CDR3 spans 14 amino acids. Germline assignment: CDR1 SEHNR and CDR2 FQNEAQ (reference sequence). V lost 1 base and J 4 bases, leaving 10 bases between the germline ends. The TCR originated in a man aged 18-30 years in good health. Some clones in this sample may be carry-over from other donors' samples. Sequenced material: memory CD4+ T cells from PBMCs. Subset indicated: CD45RA-negative fraction. The chain uses TRBV7-9 and TRBJ2-5; D remains unclear. CDR3 sequence: CASSLGWRGETQYF. The CDR3 DNA sequence: TGTGCCAGCAGCTTAGGTTGGCGCGGAGAGACCCAGTACTTC.